Listed below are T cell receptor beta chains from one sample, sequenced in a study of T-cell memory formation after mild COVID-19. TCRdb reanalysed the 5' RACE reads using MiXCR and keeps one entry per CDR3 protein. Among around 530,000 distinct CDR3 sequences listed, about a fifth were seen once. Source material: PBMCs or a T cell subset sorted from them (not recorded which). The source of these receptors is an adult woman who had mild COVID-19 (a few samples of this study predate the infection). Cell type and time point are not known. The CDR3 runs from the conserved cysteine through the conserved F or W. D genes are given only for firm matches. A clone size is listed for some rows: how often the clone was seen (once, few, many), or a class if it is expanded.

D gene,V gene,clone size,J gene,CDR3 protein,CDR3 DNA
NA,TRBV5-1,few,TRBJ1-2,CASSVAQDRRYGYTF,TGCGCCAGCAGCGTTGCACAGGACCGTCGCTATGGCTACACCTTC
NA,TRBV7-2,NA,TRBJ2-1,CASRTDGGLTEQFF,TGTGCCAGCAGAACGGACGGGGGCTTAACCGAGCAGTTCTTC
TRBD2,TRBV7-6,few,TRBJ2-5,CASSLAGTRRETQYF,TGTGCCAGCAGCTTAGCTGGGACTAGGAGAGAGACCCAGTACTTC
TRBD1,TRBV5-1,few,TRBJ2-7,CASSSGDRVPYEQYF,TGCGCCAGCAGCTCCGGGGACAGGGTCCCGTACGAGCAGTACTTC
NA,TRBV20-1,NA,TRBJ1-2,CSASAKVVGDGYTF,TGCAGTGCTAGTGCCAAGGTTGTGGGCGATGGCTACACCTTC
NA,TRBV5-1,NA,TRBJ2-3,CASSFTGYSTDTQYF,TGCGCCAGCAGCTTTACGGGGTATAGCACAGATACGCAGTATTTT
TRBD1,TRBV5-5,many,TRBJ2-2,CASSLTPGQTNTGELFF,TGTGCCAGCAGCTTAACCCCGGGACAGACGAACACCGGGGAGCTGTTTTTT
NA,TRBV19,NA,TRBJ1-4,CASSPGMVNEKLFF,TGTGCCAGTAGTCCCGGGATGGTTAATGAAAAACTGTTTTTT
TRBD1,TRBV6-2/TRBV6-3,NA,TRBJ2-7,CASRNRGFFDEQYF,TGTGCCAGCAGGAACAGGGGTTTCTTCGACGAGCAGTACTTC
NA,TRBV29-1,NA,TRBJ1-1,CSVDWGLNTEAFF,TGCAGCGTTGATTGGGGTTTGAACACTGAAGCTTTCTTT
NA,TRBV4-3,few,TRBJ2-3,CASSQDYPSTDTQYF,TGCGCCAGCAGCCAAGATTACCCTAGCACAGATACGCAGTATTTT
NA,TRBV20-1,NA,TRBJ2-3,CSASRGGGHGTDTQYF,TGCAGTGCTAGCCGAGGGGGGGGGCACGGCACAGATACGCAGTATTTT
NA,TRBV14,few,TRBJ2-7,CASSGQFYEQYF,TGTGCCAGCAGCGGTCAGTTCTACGAGCAGTACTTC
NA,TRBV10-3,few,TRBJ2-7,CAITRTTSGYEQYF,TGTGCCATCACCAGGACTACCAGCGGCTACGAGCAGTACTTC
TRBD1,TRBV11-3,few,TRBJ2-1,CASSPVADRGNNEQFF,TGTGCCAGCAGCCCTGTCGCGGACAGGGGGAATAATGAGCAGTTCTTC
NA,TRBV5-1,few,TRBJ1-1,CASSLVQETEAFF,TGCGCCAGCAGCTTGGTGCAGGAAACTGAAGCTTTCTTT
NA,TRBV18,NA,TRBJ1-2,CASSPRQKSNYGYTF,TGTGCCAGCTCACCACGCCAGAAATCTAACTATGGCTACACCTTC
NA,TRBV3-1,NA,TRBJ1-3,CASSQEPTGFIAIYF,TGTGCCAGCAGCCAAGAGCCAACTGGATTCATCGCCATATATTTT
TRBD2,TRBV24-1,few,TRBJ2-3,CATGAGVYGDTQYF,TGTGCCACCGGAGCGGGAGTTTATGGAGATACGCAGTATTTT
TRBD2,TRBV6-5,NA,TRBJ2-2,CASSYSISRGGLGELFF,TGTGCCAGCAGTTACTCGATCTCGCGGGGGGGCCTCGGGGAGCTGTTTTTT
TRBD1,TRBV27,few,TRBJ1-4,CASSDPGGGVGKLFF,TGTGCCAGCAGCGATCCAGGGGGGGGCGTCGGAAAACTGTTTTTT
NA,TRBV15,NA,TRBJ1-2,CATSPGGAGAGYTF,TGTGCCACCAGTCCCGGGGGGGCCGGGGCTGGCTACACCTTC
NA,TRBV11-2,few,TRBJ1-2,CASSLDPLSDGYTF,TGTGCCAGCAGCTTAGATCCCCTGAGTGATGGCTACACCTTC
NA,TRBV20-1,NA,TRBJ2-3,CSARTQPGTDTQYF,TGCAGTGCTAGGACGCAGCCGGGCACAGATACGCAGTATTTT
TRBD1,TRBV7-6,NA,TRBJ2-5,CASSLFASGGEETQYF,TGTGCCAGCAGCTTATTCGCTTCAGGGGGCGAAGAGACCCAGTACTTC
NA,TRBV11-2,NA,TRBJ1-1,CASSPTRQVVPEAFF,TGTGCCAGCAGCCCAACCAGACAGGTAGTTCCTGAAGCTTTCTTT
NA,TRBV6-2/TRBV6-3,NA,TRBJ1-2,CASSPTPLWGYTF,TGTGCCAGCAGCCCCACACCGCTTTGGGGCTACACCTTC
NA,TRBV9,few,TRBJ2-1,CASSVVLGVYNEQFF,TGTGCCAGCAGCGTAGTCCTGGGGGTTTACAATGAGCAGTTCTTC
TRBD2,TRBV10-3,NA,TRBJ2-1,CAISVERTSGVGEQFF,TGTGCCATCAGTGTCGAGCGGACTAGCGGGGTCGGTGAGCAGTTCTTC
NA,TRBV6-5,few,TRBJ1-1,CASSYSNVGGNTEAFF,TGTGCCAGCAGTTACTCGAATGTTGGGGGGAACACTGAAGCTTTCTTT
TRBD1,TRBV7-2,few,TRBJ2-1,CPSSWGQALLVEQFF,TGTCCCAGCAGCTGGGGACAGGCTCTGTTGGTGGAGCAGTTCTTC
NA,TRBV15,few,TRBJ1-4,CATSRGLTEKLFF,TGTGCCACCAGCAGAGGGTTGACTGAAAAACTGTTTTTT
TRBD1,TRBV11-3,few,TRBJ2-1,CASSLGSRTGPDNEQFF,TGTGCCAGCAGCTTAGGCTCTCGGACAGGGCCCGACAATGAGCAGTTCTTC
NA,TRBV2,NA,TRBJ1-1,CASSEILEATEAFF,TGTGCCAGCAGTGAAATTCTCGAGGCCACTGAAGCTTTCTTT
NA,TRBV7-9,NA,TRBJ2-7,CASSSKGGAYEQYF,TGTGCCAGCAGCTCCAAAGGTGGGGCCTACGAGCAGTACTTC
TRBD2,TRBV2,NA,TRBJ2-7,CASTQMGGDRWEQYF,TGTGCCAGCACTCAAATGGGGGGGGATCGCTGGGAGCAGTACTTC
TRBD1,TRBV24-1,NA,TRBJ1-1,CATSDSTGGEGTEAFF,TGTGCCACCAGTGATTCGACAGGGGGCGAGGGCACTGAAGCTTTCTTT
NA,TRBV12-3/TRBV12-4,many,TRBJ2-2,CASSFRGGNTGELFF,TGTGCCAGCAGTTTCAGGGGGGGAAACACCGGGGAGCTGTTTTTT
NA,TRBV7-9,NA,TRBJ1-2,CASSPSGGRSNYGYTF,TGTGCCAGCAGCCCAAGTGGTGGGAGGAGCAACTATGGCTACACCTTC
TRBD1,TRBV11-2,NA,TRBJ2-5,CASSLGVRQGVRETQYF,TGTGCCAGCAGCTTAGGAGTGCGACAGGGGGTCAGGGAGACCCAGTACTTC
NA,TRBV24-1,NA,TRBJ2-5,CATQGFGETQYF,TGTGCCACCCAAGGCTTTGGAGAGACCCAGTACTTC
NA,TRBV7-2,NA,TRBJ2-2,CASSLAYQLHTGELFF,TGTGCCAGCAGCTTAGCATACCAGCTGCACACCGGGGAGCTGTTTTTT
TRBD1,TRBV5-1,many,TRBJ1-6,CASRKQGDSPLHF,TGCGCCAGCCGGAAACAGGGGGATTCACCCCTCCACTTT
NA,TRBV27,NA,TRBJ1-2,CASSSPHSWGYTF,TGTGCCAGCAGTTCCCCTCACTCTTGGGGCTACACCTTC
TRBD1,TRBV24-1,NA,TRBJ1-2,CASGQGANGYTF,TGTGCCTCAGGACAGGGGGCGAATGGCTACACCTTC
TRBD1,TRBV6-6,NA,TRBJ1-3,CASSYSYRGSSGNTIYF,TGTGCCAGCAGTTACTCGTACAGGGGGAGCTCTGGAAACACCATATATTTT
TRBD1,TRBV7-6,few,TRBJ2-7,CASSAGTDYYEQYF,TGTGCCAGCAGCGCCGGGACAGATTACTACGAGCAGTACTTC
NA,TRBV20-1,NA,TRBJ2-5,CSARDPLVAETQYF,TGCAGTGCTAGAGATCCCCTAGTTGCTGAGACCCAGTACTTC
TRBD2,TRBV20-1,NA,TRBJ2-1,CSAMASGGRYSYNEQFF,TGCAGTGCCATGGCTAGCGGGGGACGATACTCCTACAATGAGCAGTTCTTC
NA,TRBV7-3,NA,TRBJ2-1,CASSSTISNEQFF,TGTGCCAGCAGCAGCACGATTTCCAATGAGCAGTTCTTC
TRBD1,TRBV24-1,NA,TRBJ2-1,CATSDLLGQGAVGEQFF,TGTGCCACCAGTGATTTGCTGGGTCAGGGGGCGGTTGGTGAGCAGTTCTTC
NA,TRBV4-3,NA,TRBJ2-3,CASSQDSQSSTDTQYF,TGCGCCAGCAGCCAAGATAGCCAGTCTAGCACAGATACGCAGTATTTT
TRBD2,TRBV5-1,NA,TRBJ2-3,CASRTSGGLSDTQYF,TGCGCCAGCAGGACTAGCGGGGGGCTCTCAGATACGCAGTATTTT
NA,TRBV20-1,few,TRBJ2-1,CSARGIQGEGYNEQFF,TGCAGTGCTAGAGGTATTCAGGGTGAGGGCTACAATGAGCAGTTCTTC
NA,TRBV10-3,NA,TRBJ2-1,CAISEANYNEQFF,TGTGCCATCAGCGAGGCCAATTACAATGAGCAGTTCTTC